This T cell receptor beta chain originates from a study of T cells in localized non-small cell lung cancer. Germline V gene data show CDR1 as MGHRA and CDR2 as YSYEKL. CDR3 length equals 16 residues. V lost 0 bases to trimming and J lost 6 bases; unmatched junction nucleotides: 8. Only in-frame clones appear in the TCRdb table, and some are missing; sequencing was by immunoSEQ multiplex PCR. The data show around 17,000 clones, with approximately 90% seen just once and more than 3% held by the top ten. Here the sequenced sample was peripheral blood, taken before any cancer treatment. The V and J genes are TRBV4-1 and TRBJ2-1, with TRBD2 matching 7 bases. This TCR derives from a male donor older than 55 with stage II squamous cell lung carcinoma. The CDR3 DNA reads as TGCGCCAGCAGCCAAGATGCGGGCGGGAGTGGCAATGAGCAGTTCTTC. Translating gives CASSQDAGGSGNEQFF.